The 15 T cell receptor beta chains listed next were all sequenced from one sample in a study of cytomegalovirus exposure and HLA in healthy donors. Repertoires were generated with immunoSEQ multiplex PCR, while TCRdb's copy carries only in-frame clones and drops some. The table has 250,000 to 300,000 clones, roughly 85% seen once; the top ten hold 1%. What was sequenced was PBMCs. These receptors originate from a woman aged 18 to 35 in good health and CMV-seronegative.

The chain links TRBV5-1 to TRBJ1-4, with a possible D match to TRBD1 (6 bases). The germline V gene has CDR1 SGHRS and CDR2 YFSETQ. Trimming pared 7 bases from V and 0 bases from J, leaving 7 bases between. This CDR3 spans 13 amino acids. This CDR3 reads CASRTATNEKLFF. CDR3 coding DNA: TGCGCCAGCCGGACAGCAACTAATGAAAAACTGTTTTTT.

The gene calls are TRBV28 and TRBJ2-5, with TRBD1 identical over 8 bases. This CDR3 is 15 amino acids long. Germline CDR1 reads MDHEN; CDR2 reads SYDVKM. V was pared by 4 bases and J by 4 bases, with 8 bases of the junction left unmatched. The CDR3, as DNA: TGTGCCAGCAGTTCTACAGGGGGGAATGGAGAGACCCAGTACTTC. As protein: CASSSTGGNGETQYF.

This clone has just one count. This sequence joins TRBV27 and TRBJ2-3; 8 bases match TRBD2. Germline values: CDR1 MNHEY, CDR2 SMNVEV (reference sequence). V shed 3 bases and J 6 bases; nucleotides not matched to a gene: 5. CDR3 length equals 14 residues. Here the CDR3 DNA reads TGTGCCAGCAGTTTTGTCGAGCGGGGGGATACGCAGTATTTT. Translated: CASSFVERGDTQYF.

The rearrangement uses TRBV7-8 and TRBJ2-7; D may be TRBD2 (7 bases). This CDR3 region has 15 residues. V was shortened by 4 bases and J by 5 bases, with 18 bases between the two germline ends. Germline lookup yields CDR1 SGHVS and CDR2 FQNEAQ. DNA for the CDR3: TGTGCCAGCAGCTCGCCGTGGGGGGGCGTTGACGAGCAGTACTTC. It translates to CASSSPWGGVDEQYF.

The CDR3 region is CASSRKQGSGLGSGANVLTF. The CDR3 nucleotides are TGTGCCAGCAGTCGGAAACAGGGGAGCGGGCTCGGCTCTGGGGCCAACGTCCTGACTTTC. The chain has TRBV27 and TRBJ2-6, with a weak D call TRBD1 (7 bases). Trimming took off 5 bases at V and 0 bases at J, with 23 bases between the two ends. The CDR3 consists of 20 residues. The germline CDR1 and CDR2 sequences are MNHEY and SMNVEV (reference sequence).

This chain uses TRBV6-5 with TRBJ2-7, with D tentatively TRBD1 (5 bases). Germline lookup yields CDR1 MNHEY and CDR2 SVGAGI. Deletions cut 4 bases from V and 4 bases from J, with 11 bases between. The CDR3 contains 13 residues. CDR3 DNA sequence: TGTGCCAGCAGTTTAGGGGTAGGGTACGAGCAGTACTTC. Residues: CASSLGVGYEQYF.

The V call is TRBV11-2, the J call TRBJ2-1; TRBD2 agrees at 7 bases. V trimming: 10 bases; J trimming: 4 bases; junction bases outside the gene matches: 19. The CDR3 has 17 residues. The germline gives CDR1 SGHAT, CDR2 FQNNGV. CDR3 amino acids: CATGRWEGIFQYNEQFF. As DNA, the CDR3 is TGTGCCACCGGTAGGTGGGAGGGAATCTTTCAGTACAATGAGCAGTTCTTC.

This clone appeared a few times. V is TRBV28 and J is TRBJ1-2, with D uncertain. V was shortened by 4 bases and J by 8 bases, with 5 bases between the two germline ends. Per germline, CDR1 MDHEN and CDR2 SYDVKM. CDR3 length: 10 amino acids. CDR3 DNA: TGTGCCAGCAGTTCCTCGGGCTACACCTTC. It is translated as CASSSSGYTF.

The rearrangement joins TRBV7-8 to TRBJ1-2, with TRBD1 matching 9 bases. The CDR3 consists of 14 residues. Germline loops: CDR1 SGHVS, CDR2 FQNEAQ. V shed 5 bases, J shed 7 bases, and the junction held 8 bases outside the gene matches. CDR3 coding DNA: TGTGCCAGCAGCGCGAAGGACAGGGGTATTGGCTACACCTTC. Protein product: CASSAKDRGIGYTF.

The rearrangement uses TRBV5-1 and TRBJ2-1; 12 positions agree with TRBD2. The CDR3 has 17 amino acids. V trimming: 0 bases; J trimming: 9 bases; junction bases outside the gene matches: 10. Germline CDR1 reads SGHRS; CDR2 reads YFSETQ. In DNA form, the CDR3 reads TGCGCCAGCAGCTTGGCCTGGCTAGCGGGAGGGTCTAGTGAGCAGTTCTTC. This translates into CASSLAWLAGGSSEQFF.

The rearrangement links TRBV28 to TRBJ2-7; D is perhaps TRBD2 (6 bases). The germline V and J ends were trimmed by 7 bases and 5 bases, with 18 bases remaining between them. The CDR3 spans 14 residues. CDR1 is MDHEN, CDR2 SYDVKM, per germline. The CDR3 reads CASNPRGGRNEQYF. The CDR3 DNA reads TGTGCCAGCAACCCCCGAGGAGGGAGGAACGAGCAGTACTTC.

This chain connects TRBV4-1 to TRBJ2-1; D call uncertain. The CDR3 runs to 16 residues. CDR1 is MGHRA, CDR2 YSYEKL, per germline. The V end was cut by 0 bases, the J end by 9 bases, with 18 bases between. The CDR3 DNA follows: TGCGCCAGCAGCCAAGAAGCCGTGTCGGCTAGTGGTGAGCAGTTCTTC. It translates to CASSQEAVSASGEQFF.

This clone was observed a few times. The rearrangement joins TRBV6-6 to TRBJ1-6; 12 bases map to TRBD1. J lost 7 bases, V lost 6 bases, and 4 bases had no gene match. From germline, CDR1 is MNHNY and CDR2 SVGAGI (reference sequence). The CDR3 is 15 residues long. The CDR3, as DNA: TGTGCCAGCAGCGGGACAGGGGGCAAGAATTCACCCCTCCACTTT. Residues: CASSGTGGKNSPLHF.

The rearrangement links TRBV28 to TRBJ2-7; 9 positions match TRBD1. V trimming: 6 bases; J trimming: 5 bases; junction bases outside the gene matches: 11. CDR1 is MDHEN, CDR2 SYDVKM, per germline. The CDR3 runs 15 residues. The CDR3 region has the DNA TGTGCCAGCAGGGTAACAGGGGGCGCGATGGACGAGCAGTACTTC. Its protein product is CASRVTGGAMDEQYF.

The gene calls are TRBV4-3 and TRBJ1-6; TRBD1 might be the D (5 bases). Between the trimmed V and J ends, which lost 2 bases and 1 base, there was a span of 12 bases. CDR1 is LGHNA and CDR2 is YSLEER in the germline V gene. The CDR3 is 17 amino acids. For the CDR3, the DNA is TGCGCCAGCAGCCAAAGCGGGCGGGGGTCCTATAATTCACCCCTCCACTTT. It is translated as CASSQSGRGSYNSPLHF.